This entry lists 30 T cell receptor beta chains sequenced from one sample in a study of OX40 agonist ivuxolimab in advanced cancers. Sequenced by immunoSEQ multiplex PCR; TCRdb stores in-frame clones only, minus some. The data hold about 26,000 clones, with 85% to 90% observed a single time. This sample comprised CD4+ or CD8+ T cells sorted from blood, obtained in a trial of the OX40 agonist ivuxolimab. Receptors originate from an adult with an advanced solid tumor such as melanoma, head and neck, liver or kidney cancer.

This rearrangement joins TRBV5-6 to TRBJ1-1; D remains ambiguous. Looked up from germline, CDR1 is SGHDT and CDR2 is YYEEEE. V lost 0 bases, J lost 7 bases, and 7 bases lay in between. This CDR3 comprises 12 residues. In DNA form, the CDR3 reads TGTGCCAGCAGCTTGGTGGGCAGTGAAGCTTTCTTT. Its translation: CASSLVGSEAFF. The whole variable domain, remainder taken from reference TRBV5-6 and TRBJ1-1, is DAGVTQSPTHLIKTRGQQVTLRCSPKSGHDTVSWYQQALGQGPQFIFQYYEEEERQRGNFPDRFSGHQFPNYSSELNVNALLLGDSALYLCASSLVGSEAFFGQGTRLTVV.

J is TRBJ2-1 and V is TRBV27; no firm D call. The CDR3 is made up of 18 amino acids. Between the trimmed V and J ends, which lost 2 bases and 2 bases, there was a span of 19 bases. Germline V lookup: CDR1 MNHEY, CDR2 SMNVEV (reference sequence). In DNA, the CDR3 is TGTGCCAGCAGTTTAACAAATCCGGGTGGACGGGCCTACAATGAGCAGTTCTTC. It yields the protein CASSLTNPGGRAYNEQFF.

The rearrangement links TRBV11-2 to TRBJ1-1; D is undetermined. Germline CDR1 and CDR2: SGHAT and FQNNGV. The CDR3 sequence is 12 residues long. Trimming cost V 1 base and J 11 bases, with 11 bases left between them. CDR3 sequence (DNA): TGTGCCAGCAGCTTAGGGAGGTCGTCGGCTTTCTTT. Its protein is CASSLGRSSAFF.

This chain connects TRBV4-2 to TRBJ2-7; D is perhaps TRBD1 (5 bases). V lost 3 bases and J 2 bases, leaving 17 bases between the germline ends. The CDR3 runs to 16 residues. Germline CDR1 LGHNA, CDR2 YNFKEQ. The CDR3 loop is CASSHPRNRSTYEQYF. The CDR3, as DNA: TGTGCCAGCAGCCATCCCCGGAACAGGTCCACCTACGAGCAGTACTTC.

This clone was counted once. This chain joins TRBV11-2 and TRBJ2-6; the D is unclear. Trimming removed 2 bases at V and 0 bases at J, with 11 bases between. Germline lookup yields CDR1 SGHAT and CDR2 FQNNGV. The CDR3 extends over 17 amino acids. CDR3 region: CASSLPWINSGANVLTF. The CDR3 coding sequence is TGTGCCAGCAGCTTACCCTGGATAAACTCTGGGGCCAACGTCCTGACTTTC.

CDR3 sequence reads: CASSAGLGANEQFF. The DNA for the CDR3 is TGTGCCAGCAGTGCGGGACTGGGAGCAAATGAGCAGTTCTTC. The V call is TRBV2, the J call TRBJ2-1, with a possible D match to TRBD2 (6 bases). CDR3 size: 14 residues. Trimming left V 4 bases short and J 7 bases short, with 14 bases between. CDR1 and CDR2 from the germline V gene are SNHLY and FYNNEI.

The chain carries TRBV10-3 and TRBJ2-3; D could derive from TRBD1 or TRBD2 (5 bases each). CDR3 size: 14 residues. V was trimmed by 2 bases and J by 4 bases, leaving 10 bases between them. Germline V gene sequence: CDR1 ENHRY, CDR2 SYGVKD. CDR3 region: CAISELWGSDTQYF. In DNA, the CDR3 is TGTGCCATCAGTGAGCTGTGGGGGTCAGATACGCAGTATTTT.

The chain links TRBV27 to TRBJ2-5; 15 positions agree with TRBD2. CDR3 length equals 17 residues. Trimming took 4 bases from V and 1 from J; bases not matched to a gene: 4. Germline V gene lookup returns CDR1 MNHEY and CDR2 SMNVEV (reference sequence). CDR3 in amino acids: CASSYGLAGGIQETQYF. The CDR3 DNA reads TGTGCCAGCAGTTACGGACTAGCGGGAGGGATCCAAGAGACCCAGTACTTC.

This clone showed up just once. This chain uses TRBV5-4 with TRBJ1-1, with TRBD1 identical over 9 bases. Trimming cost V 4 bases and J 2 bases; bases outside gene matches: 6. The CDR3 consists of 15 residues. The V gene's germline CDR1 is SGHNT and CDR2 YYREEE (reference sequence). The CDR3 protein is CASSTVDRGNTEAFF. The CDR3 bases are TGTGCCAGCAGCACGGTGGACAGGGGAAACACTGAAGCTTTCTTT.

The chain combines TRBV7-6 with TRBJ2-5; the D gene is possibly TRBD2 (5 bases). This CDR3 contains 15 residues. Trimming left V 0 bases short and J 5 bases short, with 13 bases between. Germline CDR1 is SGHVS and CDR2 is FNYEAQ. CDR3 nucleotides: TGTGCCAGCAGCTTAGCTAGCGACCGTTTGGAGACCCAGTACTTC. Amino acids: CASSLASDRLETQYF.

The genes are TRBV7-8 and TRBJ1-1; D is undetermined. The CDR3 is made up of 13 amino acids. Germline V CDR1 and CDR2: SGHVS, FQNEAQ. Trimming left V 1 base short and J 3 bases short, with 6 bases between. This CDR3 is CASSLGPDTEAFF. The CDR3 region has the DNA TGTGCCAGCAGCTTAGGACCGGACACTGAAGCTTTCTTT.

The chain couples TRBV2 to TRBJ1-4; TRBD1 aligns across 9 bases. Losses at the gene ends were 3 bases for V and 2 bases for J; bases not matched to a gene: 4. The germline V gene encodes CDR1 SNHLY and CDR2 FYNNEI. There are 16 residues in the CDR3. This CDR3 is CASSDTTGGTNEKLFF. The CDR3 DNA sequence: TGTGCCAGCAGTGACACGACAGGGGGTACTAATGAAAAACTGTTTTTT.

CDR3 bases: TGTGCCAGCAGTCATACAGGGGGCGGGGTCGAGCAGTACTTC. Translated, it gives CASSHTGGGVEQYF. J is TRBJ2-7 and V is TRBV27; 9 nucleotides line up with TRBD1. From germline, CDR1 is MNHEY and CDR2 SMNVEV (reference sequence). The ends lost 5 bases at V and 6 bases at J; junction bases unmatched: 8. The CDR3 contains 14 residues.

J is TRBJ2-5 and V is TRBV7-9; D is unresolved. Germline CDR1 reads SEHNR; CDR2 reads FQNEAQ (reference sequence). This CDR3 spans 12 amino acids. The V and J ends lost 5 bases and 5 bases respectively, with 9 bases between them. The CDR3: CASSQSGETQYF. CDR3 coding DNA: TGTGCCAGCAGCCAGAGTGGGGAGACCCAGTACTTC.

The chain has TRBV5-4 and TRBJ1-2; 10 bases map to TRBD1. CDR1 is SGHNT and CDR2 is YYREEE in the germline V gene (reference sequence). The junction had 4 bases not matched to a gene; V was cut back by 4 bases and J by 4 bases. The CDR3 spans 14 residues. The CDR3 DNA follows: TGTGCCAGCAGCCACGGGACAGGGGCCTATGGCTACACCTTC. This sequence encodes CASSHGTGAYGYTF.

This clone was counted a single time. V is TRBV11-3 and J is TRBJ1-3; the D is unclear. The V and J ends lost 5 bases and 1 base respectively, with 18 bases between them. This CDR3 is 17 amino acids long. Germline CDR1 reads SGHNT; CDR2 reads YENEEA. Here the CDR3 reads CASSLHPGYSSGNTIYF. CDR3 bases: TGTGCCAGCAGCCTTCACCCCGGCTACAGTTCTGGAAACACCATATATTTT.

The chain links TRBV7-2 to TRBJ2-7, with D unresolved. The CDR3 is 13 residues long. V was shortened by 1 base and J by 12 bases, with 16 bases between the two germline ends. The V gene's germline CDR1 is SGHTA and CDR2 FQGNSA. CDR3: CASSLVGPEGRYF. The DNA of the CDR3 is TGTGCCAGCAGCTTAGTCGGTCCCGAAGGTCGGTACTTC.

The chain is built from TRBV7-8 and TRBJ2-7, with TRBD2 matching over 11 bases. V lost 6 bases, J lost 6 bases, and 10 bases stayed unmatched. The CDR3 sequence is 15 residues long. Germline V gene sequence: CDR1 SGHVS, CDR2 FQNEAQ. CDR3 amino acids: CASRVTSGVPGEQYF. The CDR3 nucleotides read TGTGCCAGCAGAGTGACTAGCGGGGTCCCAGGCGAGCAGTACTTC.

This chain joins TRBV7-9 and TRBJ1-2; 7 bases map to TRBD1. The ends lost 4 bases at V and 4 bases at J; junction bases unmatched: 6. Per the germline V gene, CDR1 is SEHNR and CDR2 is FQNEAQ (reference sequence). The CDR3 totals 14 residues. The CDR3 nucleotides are TGTGCCAGCAGCTCGGGGACAGAGCCCTATGGCTACACCTTC. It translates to CASSSGTEPYGYTF.

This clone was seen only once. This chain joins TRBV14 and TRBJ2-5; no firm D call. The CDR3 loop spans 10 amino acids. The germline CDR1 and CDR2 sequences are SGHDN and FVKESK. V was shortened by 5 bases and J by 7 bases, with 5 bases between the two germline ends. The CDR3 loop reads CASSWGTQYF. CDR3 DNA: TGTGCCAGCAGCTGGGGGACCCAGTACTTC.

Here the CDR3 reads CASSQAFDSGSNEKLFF. CDR3 in DNA: TGCGCCAGCAGCCAAGCTTTCGATTCGGGGTCTAATGAAAAACTGTTTTTT. The genes are TRBV4-1 and TRBJ1-4; D is undetermined. CDR1 MGHRA and CDR2 YSYEKL come from the germline V gene. The length of the CDR3 is 17 residues. The V gene lost 1 base and the J gene lost 3 bases, with 15 bases spanning the gap.

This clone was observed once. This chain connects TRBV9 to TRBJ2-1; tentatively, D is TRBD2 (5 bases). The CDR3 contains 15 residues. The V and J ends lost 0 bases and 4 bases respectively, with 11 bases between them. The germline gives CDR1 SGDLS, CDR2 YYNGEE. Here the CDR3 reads CASSVALAPYNEQFF. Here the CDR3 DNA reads TGTGCCAGCAGCGTAGCTCTAGCTCCTTACAATGAGCAGTTCTTC. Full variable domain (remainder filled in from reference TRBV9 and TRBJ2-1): DSGVTQTPKHLITATGQRVTLRCSPRSGDLSVYWYQQSLDQGLQFLIQYYNGEERAKGNILERFSAQQFPDLHSELNLSSLELGDSALYFCASSVALAPYNEQFFGPGTRLTVL.

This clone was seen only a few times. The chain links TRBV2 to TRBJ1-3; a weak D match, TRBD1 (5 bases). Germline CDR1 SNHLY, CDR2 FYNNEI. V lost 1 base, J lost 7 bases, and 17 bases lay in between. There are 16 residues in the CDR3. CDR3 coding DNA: TGTGCCAGCAGTGAAGAGGCCAGCCCTGAGGGGAACACCATATATTTT. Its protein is CASSEEASPEGNTIYF.

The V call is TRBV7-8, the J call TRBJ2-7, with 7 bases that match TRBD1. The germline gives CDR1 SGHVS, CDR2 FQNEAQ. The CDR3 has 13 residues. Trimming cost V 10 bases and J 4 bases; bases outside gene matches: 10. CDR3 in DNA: TGTGCCACCGACCAGGGGGTGGGATACGAGCAGTACTTC. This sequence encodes CATDQGVGYEQYF.

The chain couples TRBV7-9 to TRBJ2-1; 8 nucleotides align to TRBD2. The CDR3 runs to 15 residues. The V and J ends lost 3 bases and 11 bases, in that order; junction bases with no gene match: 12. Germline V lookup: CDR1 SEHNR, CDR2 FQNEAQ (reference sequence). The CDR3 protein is CASSFPSTEREQQFF. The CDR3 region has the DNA TGTGCCAGCAGCTTCCCCTCGACCGAGCGGGAGCAGCAGTTCTTC.

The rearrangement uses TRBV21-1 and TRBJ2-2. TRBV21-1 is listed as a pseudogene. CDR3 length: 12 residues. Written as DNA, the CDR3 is TGTGCCAGCAGCAAGGTTACCGGGGAGCTGTTTTTT. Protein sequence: CASSKVTGELFF.

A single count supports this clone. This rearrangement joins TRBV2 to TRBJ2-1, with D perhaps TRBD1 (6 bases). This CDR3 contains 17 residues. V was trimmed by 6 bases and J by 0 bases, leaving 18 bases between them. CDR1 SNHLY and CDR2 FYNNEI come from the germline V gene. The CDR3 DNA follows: TGTGCCAGCAGGGACAGCCCTTATTTAAGCTCCTACAATGAGCAGTTCTTC. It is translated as CASRDSPYLSSYNEQFF.

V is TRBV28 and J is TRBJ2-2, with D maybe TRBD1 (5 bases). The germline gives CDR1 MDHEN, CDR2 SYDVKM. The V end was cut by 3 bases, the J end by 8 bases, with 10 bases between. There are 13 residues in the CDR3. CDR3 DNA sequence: TGTGCCAGCAGTTTGACAGTTATAGGGGAGCTGTTTTTT. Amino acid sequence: CASSLTVIGELFF.

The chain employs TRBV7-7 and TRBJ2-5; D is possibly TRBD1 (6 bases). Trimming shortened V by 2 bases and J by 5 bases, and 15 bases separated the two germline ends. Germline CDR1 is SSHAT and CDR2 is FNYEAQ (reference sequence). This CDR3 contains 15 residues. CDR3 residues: CASSLLGAKGETQYF. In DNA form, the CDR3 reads TGTGCCAGCAGCTTATTGGGGGCTAAAGGGGAGACCCAGTACTTC.

The CDR3 DNA reads TGTGCCAGCAGAACGGACAGGGAGGAAGCTTTCTTT. It translates to CASRTDREEAFF. The V gene is TRBV11-2, the J gene TRBJ1-1, with 8 positions matching TRBD1. The CDR3 is 12 residues long. Trimming at V came to 6 bases and at J to 8 bases, leaving 5 bases not matched to a gene. The germline V gene has CDR1 SGHAT and CDR2 FQNNGV.